This TCR beta chain appears in the sequencing data of a study of regulatory T cells in long-lasting Graves disease. Whole-study findings and limits: Preferential use of TRBV28, TRBJ1-2 and TRBJ2-5 was seen in persistent disease.

In the case of this clonotype: Antigen specificity is unknown. One end of the junction does not line up with germline, which may come from a read error.

Time point: newly diagnosed GD, antithyroid drugs for less than 3 months. RNA isolated from PBMCs was used to make the TCR library. The CDR3 consists of 11 residues. Germline V lookup: CDR1 SGHRS, CDR2 YFSETQ. With iRepertoire HTBI primers and Arm-PCR of CDR3 regions, TCR beta libraries were built. TCRdb passed the multiplex PCR reads through MiXCR, listing each CDR3 protein once. The sample gives hundreds of thousands of distinct CDR3 sequences, approximately 12% of which show up once; more than 8.5% is in the top ten. These data are also associated with another study on T cells in Graves' hyperthyroidism and ophthalmopathy.

The rearrangement joins TRBV5-1 to TRBJ2-1, with D unclear. The material sequenced was peripheral blood mononuclear cells (PBMCs), taken at new diagnosis, from a patient treated with antithyroid drugs. The sequence was obtained from a man aged 25 to 40 with Graves disease. In nucleotides, the CDR3 is TGCGCCAGCAGCTTCGGCAATGAGCGGTTCTTC. Translation: CASSFGNERFF.